This TCR beta chain was recorded in a study of blood T cell repertoires in COVID-19. Study-wide background: The United States, Italy and Spain supplied acute and convalescent COVID-19 samples. Sources were T cells, B-cell-depleted T cells, or PBMCs; the material itself was cDNA or gDNA.

As originally analysed: Estimated nucleated cell counts came from reference gene primer amplification. The assay was immunoSEQ multiplex PCR, and TCRdb's table has in-frame clones only and misses some. V and J calls and clone size follow that table, whereas D and trimming were derived from the DNA. Of 40,000 to 55,000 clones in the sample, roughly nine tenths are singletons; the top ten hold more than 9.5%. After removal of 1 base from V and 6 bases from J, the junction contained 12 bases not matched to a gene. CDR1 SGHRS and CDR2 YFSETQ come from the germline V gene. The CDR3 has 17 residues. This rearrangement joins TRBV5-1 to TRBJ2-3; TRBD2 agrees at 9 bases. This clonotype was obtained from a woman aged 80 or over with acute or convalescent COVID-19. Sequences were obtained from peripheral blood. The CDR3 here is CASSLISAGGPVDTQYF. CDR3 bases: TGCGCCAGCAGCTTGATCAGCGCGGGAGGGCCGGTTGATACGCAGTATTTT.